A selection of T cell receptor beta chains follows, all from one sample in a study of blood T cell repertoires in COVID-19. This table comes from immunoSEQ multiplex PCR, and its TCRdb copy is limited to in-frame clones, with some not included. Altogether 100,000 to 120,000 clones are present, 88% being singletons, with the ten largest covering 2% to 3%. Material for sequencing was peripheral blood. The receptor source for this set is a human donor in a cohort sampled during active COVID-19. CDR3s include the opening cysteine and the closing phenylalanine or tryptophan. Each record gives: V gene, D gene, J gene, clone size, CDR3 protein, CDR3 DNA. The D gene is left open where the match is weak. A clone size is listed for some rows: how often the clone was seen (once, few, many), or a class if it is expanded.

V: TRBV5-1
D: TRBD1
J: TRBJ2-7
size: NA
CDR3: CASSTEGQGAHEQYF
DNA: TGCGCCAGCAGCACAGAGGGACAGGGGGCCCACGAGCAGTACTTC

V: TRBV7-2
D: TRBD1
J: TRBJ2-5
size: once
CDR3: CASSLAGTGRGETQYF
DNA: TGTGCCAGCAGCTTAGCCGGGACAGGGCGGGGAGAGACCCAGTACTTC

V: TRBV14
D: TRBD1
J: TRBJ1-6
size: NA
CDR3: CASSQDGWDRGPVERSPLHF
DNA: TGTGCCAGCAGCCAAGATGGGTGGGACAGGGGGCCGGTGGAACGATCACCCCTCCACTTT

V: TRBV13
D: NA
J: TRBJ2-3
size: NA
CDR3: CASTGGTDTQYF
DNA: TGTGCCAGCACCGGGGGAACAGATACGCAGTATTTT

V: TRBV28
D: NA
J: TRBJ2-4
size: NA
CDR3: CASSLLGTMVAKNIQYF
DNA: TGTGCCAGCAGTCTCCTAGGGACAATGGTAGCCAAAAACATTCAGTACTTC

V: TRBV10-3
D: NA
J: TRBJ1-2
size: NA
CDR3: CAISAQGGQVGGYTF
DNA: TGTGCCATCAGTGCACAGGGAGGGCAGGTCGGTGGCTACACCTTC

V: TRBV19
D: NA
J: TRBJ1-1
size: NA
CDR3: CASSRSGTTEAFF
DNA: TGTGCCAGTAGTCGCTCAGGTACCACTGAAGCTTTCTTT

V: TRBV3-1/TRBV3-2
D: NA
J: TRBJ1-1
size: NA
CDR3: CASSFEGTEAFF
DNA: TGTGCCAGCAGCTTCGAGGGCACTGAAGCTTTCTTT

V: TRBV19
D: TRBD2
J: TRBJ2-3
size: NA
CDR3: CASSIWSSGTSTDTQYF
DNA: TGTGCCAGTAGTATTTGGTCTAGCGGGACTAGCACAGATACGCAGTATTTT

V: TRBV2
D: NA
J: TRBJ2-2
size: NA
CDR3: CASSDYLSTGELFF
DNA: TGTGCCAGCAGTGATTATCTGAGCACCGGGGAGCTGTTTTTT

V: TRBV5-1
D: TRBD1
J: TRBJ1-5
size: NA
CDR3: CASSLGTGTYQPQHF
DNA: TGCGCCAGCAGCTTAGGGACAGGGACGTATCAGCCCCAGCATTTT

V: TRBV30
D: NA
J: TRBJ2-6
size: NA
CDR3: CAWSVHEVTTGANVLTF
DNA: TGTGCCTGGAGTGTACATGAGGTTACCACTGGGGCCAACGTCCTGACTTTC

V: TRBV5-4
D: TRBD1
J: TRBJ2-7
size: NA
CDR3: CASSPGTGGFEQYF
DNA: TGTGCCAGCAGCCCGGGGACAGGGGGCTTCGAGCAGTACTTC

V: TRBV28
D: NA
J: TRBJ2-7
size: NA
CDR3: CATGLGAREQYF
DNA: TGTGCCACCGGACTGGGGGCTAGAGAGCAGTACTTC

V: TRBV14
D: TRBD2
J: TRBJ2-1
size: NA
CDR3: CASSLPGLAGTTYNEQFF
DNA: TGTGCCAGCAGTCTCCCGGGACTAGCGGGGACCACCTACAATGAGCAGTTCTTC

V: TRBV11-2
D: TRBD1
J: TRBJ1-5
size: NA
CDR3: CASSQRSGGRTGSNQPQHF
DNA: TGTGCCAGCAGCCAAAGGTCAGGGGGCCGAACCGGGAGCAATCAGCCCCAGCATTTT

V: TRBV5-1
D: NA
J: TRBJ2-5
size: NA
CDR3: CASSLGGGFQETQYF
DNA: TGCGCCAGCAGCTTGGGCGGAGGATTCCAAGAGACCCAGTACTTC